This TCR beta chain was documented in a study of blood T cell repertoires in COVID-19. The wider study: Both acute and convalescent COVID-19 samples were obtained from the United States, Italy and Spain. PBMCs, B-cell-depleted T cells, or T cells provided the cDNA or gDNA that made up the material.

The V and J ends lost 5 bases and 2 bases respectively, with 5 bases between them. Germline CDR1 SNHLY, CDR2 FYNNEI. The CDR3 consists of 12 residues. How the authors handled the data: Cell counts per sample came from amplifying reference gene primers. The repertoire was sequenced with immunoSEQ multiplex PCR; TCRdb's copy has only in-frame clones and lacks some. That table is the source of V, J and clone size, and D and trimming were worked out from the DNA. The sample has some 250,000 clones, 70% to 90% seen once. This sequence originates from a woman aged 25 to 39 who had recovered from COVID-19. The sample comprised peripheral blood. The V gene is TRBV2, the J gene TRBJ2-3, with unresolved D. As DNA, the CDR3 is TGTGCCAGCAGTTACACCACAGATACGCAGTATTTT. Protein sequence: CASSYTTDTQYF.